This is a list of T cell receptor beta chains from one sample in a study of identifying expanded T cells in peripheral blood. Libraries were prepared by immunoSEQ multiplex PCR; TCRdb keeps only in-frame clonotypes and omits some of them. The table lists tens of thousands of clones, 84% of them singletons. Material: blood. Source of these receptors: a person aged 18 to 70 in good health. Both conserved end residues are part of each CDR3. D genes are given only for firm matches. Clone size appears in some rows only: once, few, many, or a class for an expanded clone.

>once|TRBJ1-1|TRBV5-4|-
TGTGCCAGCAACTTCGGGGGCTCGAACACTGAAGCTTTCTTT
CASNFGGSNTEAFF
>-|TRBJ2-7|TRBV29-1|TRBD2
TGCAGCGTCCCGGCCCCTAGCGGGAGTACCTACGAGCAGTACTTC
CSVPAPSGSTYEQYF
>-|TRBJ1-2|TRBV23-1|-
TGCGCCAGCAGTCAATCGGGGGGCCTCTTCCCAAGTAACTATGGCTACACCTTC
CASSQSGGLFPSNYGYTF
>-|TRBJ2-2|TRBV28|-
TGTGCCAGCAGTTTGTTTCAGGGACGTGGCGGGGAGCTGTTTTTT
CASSLFQGRGGELFF
>-|TRBJ2-5|TRBV19|TRBD2
TGTGCCAGTAGTCGTAGCGGGGTAAACCAAGAGACCCAGTACTTC
CASSRSGVNQETQYF
>-|TRBJ1-1|TRBV28|-
TGTGCCAGCACCCATAGGCGGAACACTGAAGCTTTCTTT
CASTHRRNTEAFF
>-|TRBJ2-5|TRBV5-4|TRBD2
TGTGCCAGCAGCTTGGGACTAGCGGGAGCAGCAGGGCGAGAGACCCAGTACTTC
CASSLGLAGAAGRETQYF
>-|TRBJ2-5|TRBV9|TRBD1
TGTGCCAGCAGCCCGACAGGGGAATTGGGGCAAGAGACCCAGTACTTC
CASSPTGELGQETQYF
>once|TRBJ1-1|TRBV4-2|-
TGTGCCAGCAGCCAAAGTCAAATTCCGTCGGAGACTGAAGCTTTCTTT
CASSQSQIPSETEAFF
>-|TRBJ2-7|TRBV19|TRBD2
TGTGCCAGTAGTACGGCTAGCGGGAGGGCCGAGTACGAGCAGTACTTC
CASSTASGRAEYEQYF
>-|TRBJ2-1|TRBV11-2|-
TGTGCCAGCAGCTTATTACGTTTGTTCAGCTCCTACAATGAGCAGTTCTTC
CASSLLRLFSSYNEQFF
>-|TRBJ2-7|TRBV18|TRBD1
TGTGCCAGCTCACCGGGAGAGACAGGGATGCAGTACTTC
CASSPGETGMQYF
>-|TRBJ2-5|TRBV7-2|-
TGTGCCAGCAGCTTAAGTTCAGGGTCCAGAGGCCAAGAGACCCAGTACTTC
CASSLSSGSRGQETQYF
>-|TRBJ1-1|TRBV5-1|-
TGCGCCAGCAGCTTGCTCACTCCGGGACAAATGAACACTGAAGCTTTCTTT
CASSLLTPGQMNTEAFF
>-|TRBJ1-1|TRBV27|-
TGTGCCAGCAGTTTATTAGATTACACTGAAGCTTTCTTT
CASSLLDYTEAFF
>once|TRBJ2-7|TRBV5-1|-
TGCGCCAGCAGCTCCTATCAGGGGACCTACGAGCAGTACTTC
CASSSYQGTYEQYF
>-|TRBJ1-5|TRBV5-1|-
TGCGCCAGCAGCTTGGCCGGGGGGATCAATCAGCCCCAGCATTTT
CASSLAGGINQPQHF
>-|TRBJ1-2|TRBV6-5|TRBD1
TGTGCCAGCAGCCAAGGACAGGGGCTACGGTACACCTTC
CASSQGQGLRYTF
>-|TRBJ1-1|TRBV19|-
TGTGCCAGTAGTCGAGCTAGGGGGGAGAACACTGAAGCTTTCTTT
CASSRARGENTEAFF
>once|TRBJ2-3|TRBV18|TRBD1
TGTGCCAGCTCAAGACAGGGGACGAGCACAGATACGCAGTATTTT
CASSRQGTSTDTQYF
>-|TRBJ2-7|TRBV19|TRBD2
TGTGCCAGTAGTATAGAGGCGGGAGGATCGTACGAGCAGTACTTC
CASSIEAGGSYEQYF
>-|TRBJ1-4|TRBV7-2|-
TGTGCCAGCAGCTTAGTGCAGGGGTCAACTAATGAAAAACTGTTTTTT
CASSLVQGSTNEKLFF
>many|TRBJ2-7|TRBV2|TRBD1
TGTGCCAGCAGTGAAGGGGGGACAGGATTCTCCTACGAGCAGTACTTC
CASSEGGTGFSYEQYF
>once|TRBJ1-4|TRBV5-1|-
TGCGCCAGCAGCTTTACCAGGAACGAAAAACTGTTTTTT
CASSFTRNEKLFF
>-|TRBJ2-5|TRBV27|TRBD2
TGTGCCAGCAGTCTCAGACTAGCAGGGGAGACCCAGTACTTC
CASSLRLAGETQYF
>once|TRBJ2-5|TRBV6-1|TRBD1
TGTGCCAGCAGTACGGACAGGGGGGAGACCCAGTACTTC
CASSTDRGETQYF
>-|TRBJ2-2|TRBV10-3|TRBD2
TGTGCCATCAGTAGGACCTCGGTAGCGGGGGTAACGAACACCGGGGAGCTGTTTTTT
CAISRTSVAGVTNTGELFF
>-|TRBJ2-3|TRBV7-3|-
TGTGCCAGCAGCTTAACGAAGCGGACAGATACGCAGTATTTT
CASSLTKRTDTQYF
>-|TRBJ2-5|TRBV9|-
TGTGCCAGCAGCGTAGGGACCCAAGAGACCCAGTACTTC
CASSVGTQETQYF
>-|TRBJ2-6|TRBV4-3|-
TGCGCCAGCAGCCAGAGGGGTGTCTCTGGGGCCAACGTCCTGACTTTC
CASSQRGVSGANVLTF
>-|TRBJ1-2|TRBV27|TRBD1
TGTGCCAGCAGTTTAGAGGTTGACAGGGGGTGGTATGGCTACACCTTC
CASSLEVDRGWYGYTF
>-|TRBJ1-3|TRBV28|-
TGTGCCAGCAGTTTACTGGGCTCTGGAAACACCATATATTTT
CASSLLGSGNTIYF
>-|TRBJ2-5|TRBV27|-
TGTGCCAGCAGTTTCGCTGGGGGAGAGACCCAGTACTTC
CASSFAGGETQYF
>-|TRBJ1-2|TRBV30|-
TGTGCCTGGAGTGTACCCGGCACGAACTATGGCTACACCTTC
CAWSVPGTNYGYTF
>-|TRBJ2-7|TRBV7-6|TRBD2
TGTGCCAGCAGCTTAATGGAGACTAGCGCCTACGAGCAGTACTTC
CASSLMETSAYEQYF
>-|TRBJ2-5|TRBV29-1|TRBD1
TGCAGCGTTGAGAAGGGACAGGGGAGAGAGACCCAGTACTTC
CSVEKGQGRETQYF
>-|TRBJ2-2|TRBV7-2|TRBD1
TGTGCCAGCAGCCCGCGACAGGGGGGGACCGGGGAGCTGTTTTTT
CASSPRQGGTGELFF
>-|TRBJ2-1|TRBV29-1|TRBD2
TGCAGCGTTGCAACTTTAAGCGGGAGGGCCTTAAAACACAATGAGCAGTTCTTC
CSVATLSGRALKHNEQFF
>-|TRBJ2-5|TRBV11-2|-
TGTGCCAGCACCCTGGGATGGGGGCAAGAGACCCAGTACTTC
CASTLGWGQETQYF
>-|TRBJ2-7|TRBV6-5|-
TGTGCCAGCAGCCGCTCCCCCGGCGAGCAGTACTTC
CASSRSPGEQYF
>-|TRBJ1-3|TRBV4-2|-
TGTGCCAGCAGCCAAGAGGTCGGCTCTGGAAACACCATATATTTT
CASSQEVGSGNTIYF
>-|TRBJ2-1|TRBV5-1|TRBD1
TGCGCCAGCAGCCCCCTCGTCGGGACAGGGGGTAACAATGAGCAGTTCTTC
CASSPLVGTGGNNEQFF
>-|TRBJ1-4|TRBV11-2|-
TGTGCCAGCACCCGCGACGGTGCAACTAATGAAAAACTGTTTTTT
CASTRDGATNEKLFF
>once|TRBJ2-2|TRBV7-6|TRBD2
TGTGCCAGCAGCTTAGGGGTAGCGGGAGACATCAAGAACACCGGGGAGCTGTTTTTT
CASSLGVAGDIKNTGELFF
>-|TRBJ1-6|TRBV7-2|-
TGTGCCAGCAGCCCCGCGACAGATAATTCACCCCTCCACTTT
CASSPATDNSPLHF
>-|TRBJ2-3|TRBV4-3|-
TGCGCCAGCAGCCAAGATCGGGAGACAGATACGCAGTATTTT
CASSQDRETDTQYF